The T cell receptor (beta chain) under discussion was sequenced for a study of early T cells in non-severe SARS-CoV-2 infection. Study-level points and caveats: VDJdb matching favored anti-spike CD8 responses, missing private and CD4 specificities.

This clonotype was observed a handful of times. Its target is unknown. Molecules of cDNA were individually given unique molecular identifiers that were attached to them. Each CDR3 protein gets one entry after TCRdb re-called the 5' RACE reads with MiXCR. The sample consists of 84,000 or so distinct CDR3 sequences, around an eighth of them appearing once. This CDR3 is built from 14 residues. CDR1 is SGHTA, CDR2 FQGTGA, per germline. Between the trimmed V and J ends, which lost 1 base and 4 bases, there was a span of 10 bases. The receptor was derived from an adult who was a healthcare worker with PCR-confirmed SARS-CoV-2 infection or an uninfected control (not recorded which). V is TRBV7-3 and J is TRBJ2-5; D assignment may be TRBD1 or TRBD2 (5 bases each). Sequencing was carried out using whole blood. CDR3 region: CASSLRGIGETQYF. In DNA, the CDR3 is TGTGCCAGCAGCTTAAGGGGGATAGGAGAGACCCAGTACTTC.